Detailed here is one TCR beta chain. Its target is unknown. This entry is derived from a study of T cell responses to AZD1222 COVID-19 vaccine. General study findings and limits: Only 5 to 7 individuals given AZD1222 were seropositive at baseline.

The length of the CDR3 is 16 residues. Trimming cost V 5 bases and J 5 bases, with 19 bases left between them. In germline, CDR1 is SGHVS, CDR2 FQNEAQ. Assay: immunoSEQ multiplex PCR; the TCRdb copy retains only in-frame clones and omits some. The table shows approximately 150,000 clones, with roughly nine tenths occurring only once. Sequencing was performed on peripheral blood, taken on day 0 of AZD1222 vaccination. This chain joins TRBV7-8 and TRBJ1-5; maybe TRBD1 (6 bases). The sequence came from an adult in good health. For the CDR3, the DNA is TGTGCCAGCAGCCTTTCTGGGGGGGCGGTGGATCAGCCCCAGCATTTT. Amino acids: CASSLSGGAVDQPQHF.